These 17 T cell receptor beta chains were sequenced from one sample in a study of shared clonotypes between healthy human individuals. Assay used: immunoSEQ multiplex PCR; TCRdb lists only in-frame clones, some missing. The sample comprises about 660,000 clones, about 74% of which are singletons, and over 1.5% rests with the top ten. Sequencing input: memory CD4+ T cells sorted from blood. Specified subset: CD45RA-negative fraction. These receptors originate from a woman aged 25 to 39 in good health.

The chain employs TRBV18 and TRBJ2-1; D gene ambiguous. The V and J ends lost 2 bases and 6 bases respectively, with 14 bases between them. The CDR3 covers 15 residues. CDR1 and CDR2 (germline): KGHSH, LQKENI. CDR3 loop: CASSPILVSGNEQFF. The CDR3 DNA is TGTGCCAGCTCACCAATCCTAGTATCGGGCAATGAGCAGTTCTTC.

This chain connects TRBV19 to TRBJ1-5, with 7 bases aligning to TRBD1. CDR1 is LNHDA, CDR2 SQIVND, per germline (reference sequence). V gave up 5 bases and J gave up 5 bases; unmatched junction bases: 3. The CDR3 runs to 13 residues. The CDR3 is CASSATGDQPQHF. In DNA form, the CDR3 reads TGTGCCAGTAGTGCTACAGGGGATCAGCCCCAGCATTTT. Full variable domain (rest looked up from reference TRBV19 and TRBJ1-5): DGGITQSPKYLFRKEGQNVTLSCEQNLNHDAMYWYRQDPGQGLRLIYYSQIVNDFQKGDIAEGYSVSREKKESFPLTVTSAQKNPTAFYLCASSATGDQPQHFGDGTRLSIL.

V usage is TRBV2 and J usage is TRBJ1-1; TRBD1 matches at 9 bases. Germline assignment: CDR1 SNHLY and CDR2 FYNNEI. This CDR3 contains 13 residues. V lost 9 bases and J lost 6; bases outside the gene matches: 8. CDR3 in amino acids: CASTGTGNAEAFF. The CDR3 region has the DNA TGTGCCAGTACCGGGACAGGGAATGCTGAAGCTTTCTTT.

Worth noting for this clone: Other DNA sequences from this sample encode an identical CDR3 as well. The rearrangement uses TRBV7-2 and TRBJ2-7; no reliable D call. CDR1 is SGHTA and CDR2 is FQGNSA in the germline V gene. CDR3 length: 12 residues. Trimming removed 6 bases at V and 1 base at J, with 7 bases between. CDR3 DNA sequence: TGTGCCAGCAGGGGCGGTTCCTACGAGCAGTACTTC. Its translation is CASRGGSYEQYF. Full variable domain (rest looked up from reference TRBV7-2 and TRBJ2-7): GAGVSQSPSNKVTEKGKDVELRCDPISGHTALYWYRQSLGQGLEFLIYFQGNSAPDKSGLPSDRFSAERTGGSVSTLTIQRTQQEDSAVYLCASRGGSYEQYFGPGTRLTVT.

The chain employs TRBV5-1 and TRBJ2-3; TRBD2 matches 14 bases. CDR3 length equals 19 residues. Per germline, CDR1 SGHRS and CDR2 YFSETQ. V shed 0 bases and J 1 base; nucleotides not matched to a gene: 7. The CDR3 DNA is TGCGCCAGCAGCTTGGCCGGGACTAGCGGGAGATTAGGCACAGATACGCAGTATTTT. It codes for CASSLAGTSGRLGTDTQYF.

In regard to this clone: Distinct nucleotide sequences in the sample also encode this CDR3. The chain carries TRBV19 and TRBJ1-5; D remains ambiguous. CDR1 and CDR2 (germline): LNHDA, SQIVND (reference sequence). The CDR3 totals 15 residues. The V end lost 3 bases, the J end lost 0 bases, and 9 bases lay between the germline ends. CDR3 protein: CASSISGDSNQPQHF. The CDR3 nucleotides are TGTGCCAGTAGTATTTCCGGAGATAGCAATCAGCCCCAGCATTTT. The full variable domain, with the rest looked up from reference TRBV19 and TRBJ1-5, is DGGITQSPKYLFRKEGQNVTLSCEQNLNHDAMYWYRQDPGQGLRLIYYSQIVNDFQKGDIAEGYSVSREKKESFPLTVTSAQKNPTAFYLCASSISGDSNQPQHFGDGTRLSIL.

The chain uses TRBV18 and TRBJ2-3; maybe TRBD2 (6 bases). With 6 bases removed from V and 2 bases from J, the gap between germline ends came to 18 bases. This CDR3 contains 16 residues. Germline V CDR1 and CDR2: KGHSH, LQKENI. The CDR3 region has the DNA TGTGCCAGCTCCCGGAGGGGTGGAGATTCCACAGATACGCAGTATTTT. It encodes CASSRRGGDSTDTQYF.

The chain recombines TRBV7-9 with TRBJ2-7, with TRBD2 identical over 14 bases. The length of the CDR3 is 14 residues. Germline-derived CDR1 and CDR2 are SEHNR and FQNEAQ (reference sequence). With V trimmed by 4 bases and J by 5 bases, 1 base remained unmatched. CDR3 nucleotide sequence: TGTGCCAGCAGCTCGGGACTAGCGGGGGACGAGCAGTACTTC. It is translated as CASSSGLAGDEQYF. The entire variable domain, with the rest obtained from reference TRBV7-9 and TRBJ2-7, is as follows: DTGVSQNPRHKITKRGQNVTFRCDPISEHNRLYWYRQTLGQGPEFLTYFQNEAQLEKSRLLSDRFSAERPKGSFSTLEIQRTEQGDSAMYLCASSSGLAGDEQYFGPGTRLTVT.

This sequence joins TRBV28 and TRBJ1-2; 8 nucleotides line up with TRBD1. The CDR3 is made up of 15 amino acids. With 8 bases clipped from V and 4 bases from J, the junction kept 12 bases outside the gene matches. Germline CDR1 MDHEN, CDR2 SYDVKM. CDR3 in amino acids: CASRRAGGPIYGYTF. The CDR3 DNA reads TGTGCCAGCCGAAGAGCAGGGGGCCCAATCTATGGCTACACCTTC.

J is TRBJ2-7 and V is TRBV28; 7 bases align to TRBD2. The germline V gene encodes CDR1 MDHEN and CDR2 SYDVKM. The CDR3 length is 14 residues. The CDR3 region has the DNA TGTGCGCATTCCTCCGGGACTACCTCCTACGAGCAGTACTTC. Residues: CAHSSGTTSYEQYF.

This chain links TRBV2 with TRBJ2-1, with a possible D match to TRBD2 (6 bases). The CDR3 contains 12 residues. V was pared by 9 bases and J by 6 bases, with 12 bases between. CDR1 is SNHLY, CDR2 FYNNEI, per germline. The CDR3 here is CASTRRVNEQFF. The DNA of the CDR3 is TGTGCCAGTACTAGGAGGGTCAATGAGCAGTTCTTC.

This chain connects TRBV30 to TRBJ2-7; D is undetermined. The CDR3 sequence is 14 residues long. With 0 bases removed from V and 4 bases from J, the gap between germline ends came to 13 bases. Germline assignment: CDR1 GTSNPN and CDR2 SVGIG (reference sequence). The CDR3 sequence is CAWSVPRQVYEQYF. As DNA, the CDR3 is TGTGCCTGGAGTGTACCTAGGCAGGTATACGAGCAGTACTTC.

This clone was counted at least ten times. Additional DNA sequences in this sample encode the identical CDR3. This chain joins TRBV5-1 and TRBJ2-3; 8 nucleotides align to TRBD2. The CDR3 has 15 amino acids. The germline V gene encodes CDR1 SGHRS and CDR2 YFSETQ. V shed 4 bases, J shed 6 bases, and the junction held 10 bases outside the gene matches. The DNA for the CDR3 is TGCGCCAGCAGCCCGAGAGCGGGAGTTGCTGATACGCAGTATTTT. Its translation: CASSPRAGVADTQYF.

The CDR3 nucleotides read TGTGCCAGCAGCTTAGAGGCAAGGTCCACCGGGGAGCTGTTTTTT. Amino acid sequence: CASSLEARSTGELFF. This chain links TRBV7-8 with TRBJ2-2; no clear D. In germline, CDR1 is SGHVS, CDR2 FQNEAQ. The CDR3 extends over 15 amino acids. V shed 1 base and J shed 4 bases, with 10 bases lying between them.

The chain joins TRBV27 to TRBJ2-1, with a possible D match to TRBD2 (5 bases). Trimming removed 9 bases from V and 5 bases from J, with 14 bases in between. This CDR3 comprises 13 residues. Germline CDR1 is MNHEY and CDR2 is SMNVEV (reference sequence). CDR3 sequence: CASGGLINNEQFF. The CDR3 DNA is TGTGCCAGTGGAGGCTTAATAAACAATGAGCAGTTCTTC.

The rearrangement joins TRBV19 to TRBJ1-5; 8 bases align to TRBD1. V lost 7 bases, J lost 2 bases, and 10 bases stayed unmatched. The CDR3 extends over 16 amino acids. Germline-derived CDR1 and CDR2 are LNHDA and SQIVND (reference sequence). DNA for the CDR3: TGTGCCAGTACCACACGCCTGACAGGGGGCAATCAGCCCCAGCATTTT. Protein product: CASTTRLTGGNQPQHF.

As concerns this clone: Other DNA sequences from this sample encode an identical CDR3 as well. The rearrangement joins TRBV11-2 to TRBJ2-7; 7 positions agree with TRBD1. This CDR3 comprises 14 residues. V lost 5 bases and J lost 3; bases outside the gene matches: 7. CDR1 and CDR2 from the germline V gene are SGHAT and FQNNGV. CDR3 sequence reads: CASSPQRDSYEQYF. Here the CDR3 DNA reads TGTGCCAGCAGCCCCCAACGGGACAGCTACGAGCAGTACTTC.